These T cell receptor beta chains were read from a single sample in a study of cytotoxic CD8 clonotypes in ibrutinib-treated CLL. Generated by immunoSEQ multiplex PCR, the TCRdb table keeps only in-frame clones and is missing some. In the table there are over 45,000 clones, 56% of which are singletons. Sequenced material: PBMCs, taken after 24 months of ibrutinib treatment. These receptors originate from a human donor with chronic lymphocytic leukemia. CDR3s include the opening cysteine and the closing phenylalanine or tryptophan.

V	J	CDR3
TRBV7-9	TRBJ1-4	CASSPQVEKLFF
TRBV4-1	TRBJ1-1	CASSQEGSRVVGKTEAFF
TRBV6-5	TRBJ2-2	CASSYGTEPLGELFF
TRBV25-1	TRBJ1-3	CASRPEPRDGNTIYF
TRBV7-2	TRBJ2-7	CASSSTGTSGRRYEQYF
TRBV5-6	TRBJ2-3	CASSFGLATDTQYF
TRBV11-2	TRBJ1-2	CASSLGPGFDYGYTF
TRBV5-1	TRBJ2-5	CASSPRTSGKETQYF
TRBV6-1	TRBJ2-7	CASSEALVLSYEQYF
TRBV28	TRBJ1-2	CASSYDRIYGYTF
TRBV7-2	TRBJ2-7	CASSLVLAGDPYEQYF
TRBV19	TRBJ1-1	CASSRRTDSTGRNTEAFF
TRBV7-7	TRBJ2-1	CASSSFFSGSLNEQFF
TRBV11-2	TRBJ2-1	CASSFRGGESDEQFF
TRBV30	TRBJ2-5	CAWSSGLAGVETQYF
TRBV5-1	TRBJ2-5	CASSLMGQGLETQYF
TRBV2	TRBJ1-2	CARHSYAGLGYGYTF
TRBV5-1	TRBJ2-5	CATKGRTGGTETQYF
TRBV9	TRBJ2-1	CASSPRLAGGPRNEQFF
TRBV18	TRBJ2-5	CASSPLDGRETQYF
TRBV7-8	TRBJ2-5	CASSLGRRYQETQYF
TRBV2	TRBJ2-4	CASGLAKNIQYF
TRBV29-1	TRBJ1-4	CSVYDRGREKLFF
TRBV19	TRBJ2-1	CASKEGTSGSSSYNEQFF
TRBV27	TRBJ2-2	CASSLMVAGGGELFF
TRBV6-5	TRBJ2-2	CASSRDIVVTGELFF
TRBV2	TRBJ1-2	CASRERTGGANYGYTF
TRBV10-3	TRBJ1-2	CATGEGLGYTF
TRBV6-5	TRBJ2-7	CASSSWDLYEQYF
TRBV10-3	TRBJ1-2	CAITPARDGYGYTF
TRBV13	TRBJ2-1	CASSLGQGGNEQFF
TRBV11-2	TRBJ1-3	CASRLTGHTIYF
TRBV29-1	TRBJ1-5	CSVTVGRENSPQHF
TRBV7-6	TRBJ2-7	CASSLTAGHPEQYF
TRBV5-1	TRBJ1-5	CASRQTPNQPQHF
TRBV5-1	TRBJ2-6	CASSFGQGGVGANVLTF
TRBV19	TRBJ1-5	CASSIVLTENQPQHF
TRBV6-1	TRBJ1-2	CASREGAYGYTF
TRBV2	TRBJ2-4	CACYLAGAGNIQYF
TRBV29-1	TRBJ2-4	CSVVGWGAKNIQYF
TRBV7-2	TRBJ1-2	CASSLAGGQANYGYTF
TRBV5-1	TRBJ1-3	CASSLDIRSGNTIYF
TRBV5-1	TRBJ2-7	CASSLANREQYF
TRBV7-7	TRBJ2-5	CASSNSGTGQETQYF
TRBV7-2	TRBJ2-3	CASSLGATDTQYF
TRBV28	TRBJ1-1	CASRVGSTEAFF
TRBV11-2	TRBJ1-5	CASSLGAGGLNQPQHF
TRBV28	TRBJ2-2	CASSSTGELFF
TRBV7-2	TRBJ1-4	CASSSPDSANEKLFF
TRBV7-2	TRBJ2-7	CASGTRVYEQYF
TRBV5-1	TRBJ2-7	CASSLRESYEQYF
TRBV7-8	TRBJ1-5	CASSRDRRQGGGLHF
TRBV11-2	TRBJ2-2	CASSLVPTTNTGELFF
TRBV2	TRBJ2-1	CASSKLGRTGGEQFF
TRBV15	TRBJ2-7	CATSAGLGSYEQYF
TRBV10-1	TRBJ1-1	CASSTGASNTEAFF
TRBV29-1	TRBJ2-6	CSVTTSGANVLTF
TRBV7-9	TRBJ2-2	CASSSPLGGNTGELFF